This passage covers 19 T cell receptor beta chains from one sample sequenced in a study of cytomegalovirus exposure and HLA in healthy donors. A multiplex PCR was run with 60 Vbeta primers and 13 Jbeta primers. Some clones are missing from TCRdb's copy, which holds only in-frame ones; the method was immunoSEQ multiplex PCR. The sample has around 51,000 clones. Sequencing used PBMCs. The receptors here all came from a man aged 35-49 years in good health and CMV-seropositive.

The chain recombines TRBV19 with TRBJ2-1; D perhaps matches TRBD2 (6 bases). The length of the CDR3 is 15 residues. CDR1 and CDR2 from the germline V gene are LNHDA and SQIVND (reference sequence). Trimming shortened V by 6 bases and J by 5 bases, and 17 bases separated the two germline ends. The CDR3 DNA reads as TGTGCCAGTAGCCGCCCTAGCGACTTTGACAATGAGCAGTTCTTC. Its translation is CASSRPSDFDNEQFF.

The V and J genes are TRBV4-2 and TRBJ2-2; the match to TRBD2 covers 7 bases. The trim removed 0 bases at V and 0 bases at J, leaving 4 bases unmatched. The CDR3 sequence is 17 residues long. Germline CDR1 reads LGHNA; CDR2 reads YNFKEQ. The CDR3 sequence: CASSQDVAGANTGELFF. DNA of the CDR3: TGTGCCAGCAGCCAAGATGTAGCGGGCGCGAACACCGGGGAGCTGTTTTTT.

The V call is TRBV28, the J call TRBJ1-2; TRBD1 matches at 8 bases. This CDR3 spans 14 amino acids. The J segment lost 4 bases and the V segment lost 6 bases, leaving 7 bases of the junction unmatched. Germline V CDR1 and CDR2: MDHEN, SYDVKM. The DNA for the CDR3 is TGTGCCAGCAGGCGGACAGGGCCCTTCTATGGCTACACCTTC. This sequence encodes CASRRTGPFYGYTF.

This chain's CDR3 is CASSTTGTGTQPQHF. The CDR3 nucleotides read TGTGCCAGCAGCACCACCGGGACAGGGACCCAGCCCCAGCATTTT. The chain employs TRBV11-2 and TRBJ1-5; TRBD1 matches 9 bases. Per the germline V gene, CDR1 is SGHAT and CDR2 is FQNNGV. There are 15 residues in the CDR3. The junction had 9 bases not matched to a gene; V was cut back by 5 bases and J by 7 bases.

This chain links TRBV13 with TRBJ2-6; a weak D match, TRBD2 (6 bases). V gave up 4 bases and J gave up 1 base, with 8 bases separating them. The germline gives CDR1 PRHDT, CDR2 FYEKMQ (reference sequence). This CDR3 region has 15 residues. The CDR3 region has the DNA TGTGCCAGCAGCTCCGGGGGATCTGGGGCCAACGTCCTGACTTTC. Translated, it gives CASSSGGSGANVLTF.

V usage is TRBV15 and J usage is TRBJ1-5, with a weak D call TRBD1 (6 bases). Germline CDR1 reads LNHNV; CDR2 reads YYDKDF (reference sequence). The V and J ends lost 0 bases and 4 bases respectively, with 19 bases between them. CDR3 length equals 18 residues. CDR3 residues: CATSREGEYRVSNQPQHF. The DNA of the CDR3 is TGTGCCACCAGCAGAGAGGGGGAATACAGGGTTTCAAATCAGCCCCAGCATTTT.

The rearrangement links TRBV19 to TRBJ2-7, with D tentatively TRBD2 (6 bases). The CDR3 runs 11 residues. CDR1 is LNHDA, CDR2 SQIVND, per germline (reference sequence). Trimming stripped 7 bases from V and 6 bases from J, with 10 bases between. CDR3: CASTEGLEQYF. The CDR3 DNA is TGTGCCAGTACGGAGGGGCTCGAGCAGTACTTC. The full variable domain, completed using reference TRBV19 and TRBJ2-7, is DGGITQSPKYLFRKEGQNVTLSCEQNLNHDAMYWYRQDPGQGLRLIYYSQIVNDFQKGDIAEGYSVSREKKESFPLTVTSAQKNPTAFYLCASTEGLEQYFGPGTRLTVT.

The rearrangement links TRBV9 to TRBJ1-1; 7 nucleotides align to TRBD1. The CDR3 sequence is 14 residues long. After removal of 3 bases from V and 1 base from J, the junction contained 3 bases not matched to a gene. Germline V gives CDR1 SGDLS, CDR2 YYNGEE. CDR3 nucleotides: TGTGCCAGCAGCGGATACAGGGGGAACACTGAAGCTTTCTTT. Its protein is CASSGYRGNTEAFF.

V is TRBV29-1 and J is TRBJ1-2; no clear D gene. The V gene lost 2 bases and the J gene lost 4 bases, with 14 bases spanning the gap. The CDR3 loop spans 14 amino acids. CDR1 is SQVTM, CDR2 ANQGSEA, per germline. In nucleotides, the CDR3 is TGCAGCGTTGAAATGTCCGCGACACTCTATGGCTACACCTTC. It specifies CSVEMSATLYGYTF.

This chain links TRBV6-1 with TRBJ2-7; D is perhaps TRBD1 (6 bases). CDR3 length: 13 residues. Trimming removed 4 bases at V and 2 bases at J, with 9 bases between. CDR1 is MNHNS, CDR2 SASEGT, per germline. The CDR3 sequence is CASSGSGAYEQYF. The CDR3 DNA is TGTGCCAGCAGTGGGTCAGGGGCCTACGAGCAGTACTTC.

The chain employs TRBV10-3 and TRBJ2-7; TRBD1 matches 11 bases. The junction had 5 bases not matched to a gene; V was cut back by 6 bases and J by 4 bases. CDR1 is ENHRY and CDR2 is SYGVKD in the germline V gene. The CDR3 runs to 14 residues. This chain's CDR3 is CAIRGGQGGYEQYF. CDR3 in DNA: TGTGCCATCAGGGGGGGACAGGGGGGATACGAGCAGTACTTC.

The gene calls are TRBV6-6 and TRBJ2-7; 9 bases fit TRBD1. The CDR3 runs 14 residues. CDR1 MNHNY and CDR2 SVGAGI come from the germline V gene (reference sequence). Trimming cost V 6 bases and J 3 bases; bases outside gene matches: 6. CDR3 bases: TGTGCCAGCAGCTCCCTGACAGGGGGCTACGAGCAGTACTTC. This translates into CASSSLTGGYEQYF.

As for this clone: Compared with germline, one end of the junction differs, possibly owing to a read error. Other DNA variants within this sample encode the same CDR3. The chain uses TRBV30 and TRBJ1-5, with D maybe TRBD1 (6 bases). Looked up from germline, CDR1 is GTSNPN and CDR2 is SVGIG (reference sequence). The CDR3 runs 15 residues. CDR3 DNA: TGCGCCTGGAGCACCGGGACAAATCGCAATCAGCCCCAGCATTTT. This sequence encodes CAWSTGTNRNQPQHF.

CDR3 bases: TGCGCCAGCAGCTGGGCCGGGACAGGAGACACTGAAGCTTTCTTT. It translates to CASSWAGTGDTEAFF. V usage is TRBV5-1 and J usage is TRBJ1-1; 8 bases agree with TRBD1. CDR1 is SGHRS and CDR2 is YFSETQ in the germline V gene. Unmatched junction bases numbered 7, after V lost 3 bases and J lost 3 bases. The length of the CDR3 is 15 residues. Combining the CDR3 with reference TRBV5-1 and TRBJ1-1 gives the whole variable domain KAGVTQTPRYLIKTRGQQVTLSCSPISGHRSVSWYQQTPGQGLQFLFEYFSETQRNKGNFPGRFSGRQFSNSRSEMNVSTLELGDSALYLCASSWAGTGDTEAFFGQGTRLTVV.

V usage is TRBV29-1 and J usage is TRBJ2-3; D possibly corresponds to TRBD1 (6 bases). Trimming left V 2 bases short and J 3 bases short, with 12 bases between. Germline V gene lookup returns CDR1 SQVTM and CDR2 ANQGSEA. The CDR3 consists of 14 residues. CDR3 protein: CSVERGSGTDTQYF. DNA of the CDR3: TGCAGCGTTGAAAGGGGGTCGGGTACAGATACGCAGTATTTT.

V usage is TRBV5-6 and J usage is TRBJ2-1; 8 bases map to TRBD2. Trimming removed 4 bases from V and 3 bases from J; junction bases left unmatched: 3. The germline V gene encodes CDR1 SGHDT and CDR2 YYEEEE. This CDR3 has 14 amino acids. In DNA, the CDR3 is TGTGCCAGCAGCCCCGGGACTAGCTACAATGAGCAGTTCTTC. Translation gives CASSPGTSYNEQFF. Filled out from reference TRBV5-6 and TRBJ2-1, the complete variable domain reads DAGVTQSPTHLIKTRGQQVTLRCSPKSGHDTVSWYQQALGQGPQFIFQYYEEEERQRGNFPDRFSGHQFPNYSSELNVNALLLGDSALYLCASSPGTSYNEQFFGPGTRLTVL.

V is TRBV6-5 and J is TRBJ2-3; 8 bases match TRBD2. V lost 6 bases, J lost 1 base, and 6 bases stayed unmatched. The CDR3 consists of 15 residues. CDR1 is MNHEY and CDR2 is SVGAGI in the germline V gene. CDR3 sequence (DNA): TGTGCCAGCAGATTTCGGGGGGGCGGCACAGATACGCAGTATTTT. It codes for CASRFRGGGTDTQYF.

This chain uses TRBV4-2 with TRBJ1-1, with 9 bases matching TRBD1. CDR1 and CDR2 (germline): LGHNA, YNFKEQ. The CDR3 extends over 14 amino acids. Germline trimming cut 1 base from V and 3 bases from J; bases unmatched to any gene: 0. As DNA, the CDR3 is TGTGCCAGCAGCCAAGGGACAGGGGACACTGAAGCTTTCTTT. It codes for CASSQGTGDTEAFF.

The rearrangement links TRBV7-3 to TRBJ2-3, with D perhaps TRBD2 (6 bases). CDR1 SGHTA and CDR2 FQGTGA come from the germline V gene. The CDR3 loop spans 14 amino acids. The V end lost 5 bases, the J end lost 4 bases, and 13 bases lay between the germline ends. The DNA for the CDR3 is TGTGCCAGCAGCCCAATGGCTAGCGCAGATACGCAGTATTTT. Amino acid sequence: CASSPMASADTQYF.